The rows below give T cell receptor beta chains drawn from one sample of a study of shared clonotypes between healthy human individuals. Profiling relied on immunoSEQ multiplex PCR, and the TCRdb table lists in-frame clones only, not all of them. This table has over a million clones, about four fifths appearing once. The sequencing sample was made of memory CD4+ T cells from PBMCs. The receptors shown here come from a young man in good health. Some clones in this sample may be carry-over from other donors' samples. Both conserved end residues are part of each CDR3. Each record gives: V gene, clone size, J gene, D gene, CDR3 DNA, CDR3 protein. The D gene is left open where the match is weak. Some rows have no size entry. The others give once, few or many, or a class for an expanded clone.

TRBV7-9	.	TRBJ2-5	.	TGTGCCAGCAGCAAACAGGGAATTCAAGAGACCCAGTACTTC	CASSKQGIQETQYF
TRBV11-3	few	TRBJ1-3	.	TGTGCCAGCAGCCAAGGGACGAGCGGAAACACCATATATTTT	CASSQGTSGNTIYF
TRBV2	.	TRBJ2-5	TRBD1	TGTGCCAGCAGCTGGGGACAGTCGAAGGAGACCCAGTACTTC	CASSWGQSKETQYF
TRBV6-4	.	TRBJ2-3	.	TGTGCCAGCAGTGCCGAGCCTCTCCCCACAGATACGCAGTATTTT	CASSAEPLPTDTQYF
TRBV4-2	.	TRBJ2-7	.	TGTGCCAGCAGCCAAGACCTACAGGGTCGGGCTTACGAGCAGTACTTC	CASSQDLQGRAYEQYF
TRBV4-3	many	TRBJ1-1	.	TGCGCCAGCAGCCAAGTGGGTAGACAAGCCGAAGCTTTCTTT	CASSQVGRQAEAFF
TRBV5-1	.	TRBJ2-7	TRBD2	TGCGCCAGCAGCTTCGGGACTAGCGGCTACGAGCAGTACTTC	CASSFGTSGYEQYF
TRBV11-2	.	TRBJ1-3	.	TGTGCCAGCAGCTTTGGCTTCTCTGGAAACACCATATATTTT	CASSFGFSGNTIYF
TRBV5-1	.	TRBJ2-1	.	TGCGCCAGCAAGAGCTCCTACAATGAGCAGTTCTTC	CASKSSYNEQFF
TRBV28	.	TRBJ2-5	.	TGTGCCAGCCTCGCCCGGAGGAGGGAGACCCAGTACTTC	CASLARRRETQYF
TRBV5-5	.	TRBJ2-4	TRBD2	TGTGCCAGCAGCTTGACTAGCGGGATTGGGAACATTCAGTACTTC	CASSLTSGIGNIQYF
TRBV28	.	TRBJ1-1	TRBD1	TGTGCCAGCAGTTTATCCGACAGGGTGAGTGAAGCTTTCTTT	CASSLSDRVSEAFF
TRBV6-5	.	TRBJ1-1	.	TGTGCCAGCACTCGGGACCCAGGGGAAACTGAAGCTTTCTTT	CASTRDPGETEAFF
TRBV5-6	.	TRBJ1-2	.	TGTGCCAGCAGCTTTAAGGACAGCATCTATGGCTACACCTTC	CASSFKDSIYGYTF
TRBV15	once	TRBJ1-2	.	TGTGCCACCAGCGATTACGGACCTAACTATGGCTACACCTTC	CATSDYGPNYGYTF
TRBV7-6	once	TRBJ1-2	.	TGTGCCAGCAGCATGGTTGTTGAATCCTATGGCTACACCTTC	CASSMVVESYGYTF
TRBV28	.	TRBJ1-5	TRBD1	TGTGCCAGCAGTCTGGGGACAGACCGGATTTCAGAACCCCAGCATTTT	CASSLGTDRISEPQHF
TRBV7-3	.	TRBJ2-2	.	TGTGCCAGCAGCCCGGGCTGGACTTTGGGCACCGGGGAGCTGTTTTTT	CASSPGWTLGTGELFF
TRBV27	.	TRBJ1-6	.	TGTGCCAGCAGGCCCCCGGGACTAACTTATTCACCCCTCCACTTT	CASRPPGLTYSPLHF
TRBV7-9	many	TRBJ1-1	.	TGTGCCAGCAGCTTCGGACAGTTTGAAGCTTTCTTT	CASSFGQFEAFF
TRBV28	once	TRBJ1-2	.	TGTGCCAGCAGTTTGCAGTGGGGCTACACCTTC	CASSLQWGYTF
TRBV7-2	.	TRBJ1-5	TRBD1	TGTGCCAGCAGCTTAGAAGGGGGCCAGCCCCAGCATTTT	CASSLEGGQPQHF
TRBV5-1	.	TRBJ2-7	.	TGCGCCAGCGCATACAAGGGTTACGAGCAGTACTTC	CASAYKGYEQYF
TRBV5-8	.	TRBJ2-3	.	TGTGCCAGCAGCCCTGAGGGAGAAGATACGCAGTATTTT	CASSPEGEDTQYF
TRBV2	many	TRBJ1-1	.	TGTGCCAGCAGTGAAGGCGGTGAAGCTTTCTTT	CASSEGGEAFF
TRBV7-9	.	TRBJ2-1	.	TGTGCCAGCAGACCAGCGGGCGCTAGGGGCAATGAGCAGTTCTTC	CASRPAGARGNEQFF
TRBV25-1	.	TRBJ2-7	TRBD2	TGTGCCAGCAGTGAGGGAGGGCTCGGTTTCTACGAGCAGTACTTC	CASSEGGLGFYEQYF
TRBV6-6	.	TRBJ2-5	.	TGTGCCAGCAGTTATACGAGAAACCAAGAGACCCAGTACTTC	CASSYTRNQETQYF
TRBV29-1	.	TRBJ2-3	.	TGCAGCGTACGACGGGACACAGATACGCAGTATTTT	CSVRRDTDTQYF
TRBV19	.	TRBJ1-5	.	TGTGCCAGTAGTGTTATCAGGGGAGTGGCTAGCAATCAGCCCCAGCATTTT	CASSVIRGVASNQPQHF
TRBV29-1	.	TRBJ1-3	.	TGCAGCGTTGTTTGGCAATCTGGAAACACCATATATTTT	CSVVWQSGNTIYF
TRBV30	few	TRBJ2-2	TRBD2	TGTGCCTGGATGCTCGGGCTAGCGGGAGCCGGGGAGCTGTTTTTT	CAWMLGLAGAGELFF
TRBV10-3	.	TRBJ1-6	TRBD1	TGTGCCATCAGAGGGACAGGGAACTCACCCCTCCACTTT	CAIRGTGNSPLHF
TRBV5-4	.	TRBJ2-1	TRBD2	TGTGCCAGCAGCTCACCAAGACTAGCCAATGAGCAGTTCTTC	CASSSPRLANEQFF
TRBV5-1	.	TRBJ1-3	.	TGCGCCAGCAGCTTGGGGACGGAGGGAAACACCATATATTTT	CASSLGTEGNTIYF
TRBV18	once	TRBJ1-1	.	TGTGCCAGCTCACCACCGGAAGGGCCTACTGTGAACACTGAAGCTTTCTTT	CASSPPEGPTVNTEAFF
TRBV30	.	TRBJ2-4	.	TGTGCCTGGAGTTCACCCAGGGGCGCCAAAAACATTCAGTACTTC	CAWSSPRGAKNIQYF
TRBV11-3	.	TRBJ2-1	TRBD2	TGTGCCAGCAGCCTTGGAAGCGGGGGCAATGAGCAGTTCTTC	CASSLGSGGNEQFF
TRBV28	few	TRBJ1-1	.	TGTGCCAGTCTTCAGGGGTTGGCCACTGAAGCTTTCTTT	CASLQGLATEAFF
TRBV7-3	.	TRBJ2-7	TRBD2	TGTGCCAGCAGCTCTAGCGGGAGCTCCTACGAGCAGTACTTC	CASSSSGSSYEQYF
TRBV19	.	TRBJ2-7	TRBD1	TGTGCCAGAAAGGGACAGACCTACGAGCAGTACTTC	CARKGQTYEQYF
TRBV7-3	once	TRBJ2-5	.	TGTGCCAGCAGCCTTTTTGGGGAGACCCAGTACTTC	CASSLFGETQYF
TRBV18	.	TRBJ1-1	.	TGTGCCAGCTCACCACTCCCGAGGGGGGCTGAAGCTTTCTTT	CASSPLPRGAEAFF
TRBV28	.	TRBJ1-1	.	TGTGCCAGCAGTAAGCCCGCACAGGACTTTTGGACTGAAGCTTTCTTT	CASSKPAQDFWTEAFF
TRBV7-8	.	TRBJ2-7	.	TGTGCCAGCAGCCCACGACGGGAAAGCGAGCAGTACTTC	CASSPRRESEQYF
TRBV30	.	TRBJ1-2	.	TGTGCCTGGAGCCCCAAGGACCGCTGGGGAGGCTACACCTTC	CAWSPKDRWGGYTF
TRBV7-2	.	TRBJ1-5	.	TGTGCCAGCAGCTTAGATAGTGTTCAGCCCCAGCATTTT	CASSLDSVQPQHF
TRBV6-1	.	TRBJ2-7	.	TGTGCCAGCAGTCCACTAGGGCTCTCCTACGAGCAGTACTTC	CASSPLGLSYEQYF
TRBV5-1	.	TRBJ1-3	.	TGCGCCAGCAGCTTGGGAACTCAGGGAGATGGAAACACCATATATTTT	CASSLGTQGDGNTIYF
TRBV4-2	.	TRBJ1-3	.	TGTGCCAGCAGCCATCCGCAGGCGGTAGACTCTGGAAACACCATATATTTT	CASSHPQAVDSGNTIYF
TRBV6-1	.	TRBJ1-1	.	TGTGCCAGCATTGGGAATTCGAACACTGAAGCTTTCTTT	CASIGNSNTEAFF
TRBV28	.	TRBJ2-3	.	TGTGCCAGCAGGACTACAGGCACAGATACGCAGTATTTT	CASRTTGTDTQYF
TRBV5-1	once	TRBJ2-3	TRBD2	TGCGCCAGCAGCCAGGCCTTTTTAGCGGGGACCCACGGCGATACGCAGTATTTT	CASSQAFLAGTHGDTQYF
TRBV7-8	.	TRBJ2-1	TRBD1	TGTGCCAGCCGCCTTGACAGGGGATCGTACAATGAGCAGTTCTTC	CASRLDRGSYNEQFF
TRBV18	.	TRBJ2-1	.	TGTGCCAGCTCACCGCGAGGCGATGAGCAGTTCTTC	CASSPRGDEQFF
TRBV18	.	TRBJ2-3	.	TGTGCCAGCTCAACCTCGAGGGGGGCAGATACGCAGTATTTT	CASSTSRGADTQYF